This TCR beta chain was recovered during a study of T-cell memory formation after mild COVID-19. TCRdb redid the calling of the 5' RACE reads with MiXCR, one entry per CDR3 protein. The repertoire holds about 130,000 distinct CDR3 sequences, with over 15% as singletons. Trimming stripped 6 bases from V and 10 bases from J, with 13 bases between. CDR1 and CDR2 (germline): MNHEY, SMNVEV (reference sequence). This CDR3 comprises 12 residues. The sequenced sample consisted of PBMCs or a T cell subset sorted from them (not recorded which). V usage is TRBV27 and J usage is TRBJ2-1; D not resolved. The sequence was obtained from a young man who had mild COVID-19 (a few samples of this study predate the infection). Cell type and time point are not known. The CDR3 loop reads CASSYYIGEQFF. Written as DNA, the CDR3 is TGTGCCAGCAGCTACTATATTGGGGAGCAGTTCTTC.